This T cell receptor beta chain derives from a study of identical twins. Study-wide points: With beta out-of-frame sequences, excess sharing by twins was weaker. Invariant populations such as MAIT and iNKT cells could partly muddle zero-insertion analyses.

Germline CDR1 is SEHNR and CDR2 is FQNEAQ (reference sequence). This CDR3 has 15 amino acids. V lost 1 base and J lost 6, with 15 bases in between. This clonotype has a handful of counts. The antigen remains unidentified. cDNA molecules carried unique molecular identifiers, and template switching added a universal primer site. MiXCR, applied by TCRdb to the 5' RACE reads, yields one record per CDR3 protein. The repertoire holds 550,000 to 700,000 distinct CDR3 sequences, with roughly 9.5% as singletons. The data also belong to a second study, concerning yellow fever vaccine responses in identical twins.

This TCR was recovered from a woman younger than 30 in good health. Sequencing was performed on PBMCs. The chain carries TRBV7-9 and TRBJ1-1, with D maybe TRBD1 (6 bases). CDR3 nucleotides: TGTGCCAGCAGCTTAGTACAGGGCCTTTTTTCTGAAGCTTTCTTT. Translated, it gives CASSLVQGLFSEAFF.